This entry is about one T cell receptor beta chain. Measured with immunoSEQ multiplex PCR; TCRdb has only the in-frame clones, and not every one. The profile shows 210,000 or so clones, around 80% of them singletons. These data originate in a study of blood T cell repertoires in COVID-19. Losses at the gene ends were 4 bases for V and 11 bases for J; bases not matched to a gene: 8. The CDR3 length is 14 residues. CDR1 MNHEY and CDR2 SMNVEV come from the germline V gene (reference sequence). Sequenced: peripheral blood. The TCR originated in a woman aged 40 to 50 with acute or convalescent COVID-19. This rearrangement joins TRBV27 to TRBJ2-7, with TRBD2 matching 13 bases. CDR3 bases: TGTGCCAGCAGTTCCTGGACTAGCGGGGGCCGAAAGTACTTC. Amino acid sequence: CASSSWTSGGRKYF.